Listed below are T cell receptor beta chains from one sample, sequenced in a study of blood T cell repertoires in COVID-19. TCRdb keeps only in-frame clones here, not all; method: immunoSEQ multiplex PCR. The table records about 270,000 clones, about 89% of them present only once. Input material: peripheral blood. The receptors shown here come from a woman in her forties or fifties with acute or convalescent COVID-19. Both conserved end residues are part of each CDR3. Fields, in order: D gene, CDR3 length, clone size, V gene, J gene, CDR3 DNA, CDR3 protein. D genes are given only for firm matches. Not every row has a clone size; where given, it reads once, few, many or a size class.

d_gene: TRBD2
len: 16
abundance: NA
v_gene: TRBV15
j_gene: TRBJ2-3
CDR3nt: TGTGCCACCAGCCCGCGGACTAGCGGGAGCACAGATACGCAGTATTTT
CDR3aa: CATSPRTSGSTDTQYF

d_gene: NA
len: 13
abundance: NA
v_gene: TRBV28
j_gene: TRBJ1-1
CDR3nt: TGTGCCAGCAGAGCTAGGGGGAACACTGAAGCTTTCTTT
CDR3aa: CASRARGNTEAFF

d_gene: TRBD1
len: 13
abundance: NA
v_gene: TRBV29-1
j_gene: TRBJ1-4
CDR3nt: TGCAGCGTTATCACAGGGGGTTATGAAAAACTGTTTTTT
CDR3aa: CSVITGGYEKLFF

d_gene: TRBD1
len: 15
abundance: NA
v_gene: TRBV19
j_gene: TRBJ1-2
CDR3nt: TGTGCCAGTAGTATAGGCCGGGACAGGATACATGGCTACACCTTC
CDR3aa: CASSIGRDRIHGYTF

d_gene: TRBD1
len: 14
abundance: NA
v_gene: TRBV2
j_gene: TRBJ2-7
CDR3nt: TGTGCCAGCATGTGGGACAGGGGAGCCTACGAGCAGTACTTC
CDR3aa: CASMWDRGAYEQYF

d_gene: NA
len: 19
abundance: NA
v_gene: TRBV2
j_gene: TRBJ1-6
CDR3nt: TGTGCCAGCAGTCCCAAGGGAAGATCCCCGAGTGGAGCGGGGTCACCCCTCCACTTT
CDR3aa: CASSPKGRSPSGAGSPLHF

d_gene: TRBD2
len: 14
abundance: once
v_gene: TRBV18
j_gene: TRBJ2-1
CDR3nt: TGTGCCAGCTCAATGGCTAGCGGGAGGGATGAGCAGTTCTTC
CDR3aa: CASSMASGRDEQFF

d_gene: NA
len: 13
abundance: NA
v_gene: TRBV19
j_gene: TRBJ1-4
CDR3nt: TGTGCCACAGGGGTCGGGCTTAGTGAAAAACTGTTTTTT
CDR3aa: CATGVGLSEKLFF

d_gene: TRBD1
len: 16
abundance: few
v_gene: TRBV5-1
j_gene: TRBJ2-7
CDR3nt: TGCGCCAGCAGCTTGACTCCCGGGACAGGGTCGTACGAGCAGTACTTC
CDR3aa: CASSLTPGTGSYEQYF

d_gene: NA
len: 15
abundance: NA
v_gene: TRBV7-9
j_gene: TRBJ2-7
CDR3nt: TGTGCCAGCAGGTTTAAAGTCGGGAAATCCTACGAGCAGTACTTC
CDR3aa: CASRFKVGKSYEQYF

d_gene: NA
len: 15
abundance: NA
v_gene: TRBV2
j_gene: TRBJ2-7
CDR3nt: TGTGCCAGCAGTGGGGGGGGGCGTAGCGCCTACGAGCAGTACTTC
CDR3aa: CASSGGGRSAYEQYF

d_gene: TRBD2
len: 14
abundance: once
v_gene: TRBV3-1/TRBV3-2
j_gene: TRBJ2-1
CDR3nt: TGTGCCAGCAGCGACCGGACTAGCTACAATGAGCAGTTCTTC
CDR3aa: CASSDRTSYNEQFF

d_gene: TRBD2
len: 16
abundance: NA
v_gene: TRBV28
j_gene: TRBJ2-7
CDR3nt: TGTGCCAGCAGTTTATCCGATGGACTAGCGAGGCACGAGCAGTACTTC
CDR3aa: CASSLSDGLARHEQYF

d_gene: NA
len: 19
abundance: NA
v_gene: TRBV18
j_gene: TRBJ2-2
CDR3nt: TGTGCCAGCTCACCAAGGAGAGGAGAAGGCGGATTGAACACCGGGGAGCTGTTTTTT
CDR3aa: CASSPRRGEGGLNTGELFF

d_gene: NA
len: 16
abundance: NA
v_gene: TRBV10-3
j_gene: TRBJ1-3
CDR3nt: TGTGCCATCAGTGAGTCGAGAGTCGGTCAAAAAAACACCATATATTTT
CDR3aa: CAISESRVGQKNTIYF

d_gene: TRBD1
len: 17
abundance: NA
v_gene: TRBV11-2
j_gene: TRBJ1-4
CDR3nt: TGTGCCAGCAGCTTAGACTTGATTGGGACAGGGGAGGAAAAACTGTTTTTT
CDR3aa: CASSLDLIGTGEEKLFF

d_gene: NA
len: 12
abundance: few
v_gene: TRBV11-2
j_gene: TRBJ2-3
CDR3nt: TGTGCCAGCAGCTTGGGGGGGCGGAATCGGTATTTT
CDR3aa: CASSLGGRNRYF

d_gene: NA
len: 15
abundance: NA
v_gene: TRBV11-2
j_gene: TRBJ1-6
CDR3nt: TGTGCCAGCAGCTTACGGGGGATCAATAATTCACCCCTCCACTTT
CDR3aa: CASSLRGINNSPLHF

d_gene: NA
len: 13
abundance: NA
v_gene: TRBV29-1
j_gene: TRBJ1-5
CDR3nt: TGCAGCGTCGGTCCAGGGAGCAATCAGCCCCAGCATTTT
CDR3aa: CSVGPGSNQPQHF

d_gene: TRBD1
len: 13
abundance: NA
v_gene: TRBV30
j_gene: TRBJ1-2
CDR3nt: TGTGCCTGGAAGACAGGGTCTTCCTATGGCTACACCTTC
CDR3aa: CAWKTGSSYGYTF

d_gene: NA
len: 13
abundance: NA
v_gene: TRBV12-3/TRBV12-4
j_gene: TRBJ2-3
CDR3nt: TGTGCCAGCAGTTGGGGGGGCACGGATACGCAGTATTTT
CDR3aa: CASSWGGTDTQYF

d_gene: TRBD2
len: 14
abundance: once
v_gene: TRBV5-1
j_gene: TRBJ2-7
CDR3nt: TGCGCCAGCAGCACGTCCGGGACTAGCAGGGAGCAGTACTTC
CDR3aa: CASSTSGTSREQYF

d_gene: NA
len: 15
abundance: NA
v_gene: TRBV9
j_gene: TRBJ1-1
CDR3nt: TGTGCCAGCAGCGGTCAGGGGTTCTCGAACACTGAAGCTTTCTTT
CDR3aa: CASSGQGFSNTEAFF

d_gene: NA
len: 15
abundance: NA
v_gene: TRBV25-1
j_gene: TRBJ1-1
CDR3nt: TGTGCCAGCAGTTTGTACGACTCTCTCCACACTGAAGCTTTCTTT
CDR3aa: CASSLYDSLHTEAFF

d_gene: TRBD1
len: 14
abundance: NA
v_gene: TRBV5-1
j_gene: TRBJ1-2
CDR3nt: TGCGCCAGCAGCTTAGACGGACAGGGAGATGGCTACACCTTC
CDR3aa: CASSLDGQGDGYTF

d_gene: TRBD2
len: 15
abundance: NA
v_gene: TRBV7-2
j_gene: TRBJ2-7
CDR3nt: TGTGCCAGCAGCTTCTCTAGCGGGAATGCCTACGAGCAGTACTTC
CDR3aa: CASSFSSGNAYEQYF

d_gene: NA
len: 15
abundance: NA
v_gene: TRBV30
j_gene: TRBJ1-3
CDR3nt: TGTGCCTGGAGTCCGGGACACAGCTCTGGAAACACCATATATTTT
CDR3aa: CAWSPGHSSGNTIYF

d_gene: TRBD1
len: 16
abundance: NA
v_gene: TRBV10-3
j_gene: TRBJ1-4
CDR3nt: TGTGCCATCAGTGAGTCCGGGACAGGGGGGAATGAAAAACTGTTTTTT
CDR3aa: CAISESGTGGNEKLFF

d_gene: NA
len: 16
abundance: once
v_gene: TRBV9
j_gene: TRBJ2-1
CDR3nt: TGTGCCAGCAGCGTAGGCCAAAGGGGCTCCTACAATGAGCAGTTCTTC
CDR3aa: CASSVGQRGSYNEQFF

d_gene: NA
len: 12
abundance: NA
v_gene: TRBV12-3/TRBV12-4
j_gene: TRBJ2-1
CDR3nt: TGTGCCAGCAGGGGACTCTCCAATGAGCAGTTCTTC
CDR3aa: CASRGLSNEQFF

d_gene: TRBD2
len: 17
abundance: NA
v_gene: TRBV7-6
j_gene: TRBJ2-7
CDR3nt: TGTGCCAGCAGCTTAGTTATGGCGGCTAGCGGGATCGGCGAGCAGTACTTC
CDR3aa: CASSLVMAASGIGEQYF

d_gene: NA
len: 15
abundance: once
v_gene: TRBV6-4
j_gene: TRBJ2-1
CDR3nt: TGTGCCAGCAGTGACTCGAACGGCGGGAACAATGAGCAGTTCTTC
CDR3aa: CASSDSNGGNNEQFF

d_gene: NA
len: 12
abundance: NA
v_gene: TRBV7-9
j_gene: TRBJ2-1
CDR3nt: TGTGCCAGCAGCCCCAACTACAATGAGCAGTTCTTC
CDR3aa: CASSPNYNEQFF

d_gene: TRBD1
len: 18
abundance: NA
v_gene: TRBV11-2
j_gene: TRBJ1-2
CDR3nt: TGTGCCAGCAGCTTAGGACACACCGGGACAGGGGGAAAATTTGGCTACACCTTC
CDR3aa: CASSLGHTGTGGKFGYTF

d_gene: NA
len: 13
abundance: once
v_gene: TRBV11-3
j_gene: TRBJ1-1
CDR3nt: TGTGCCAGCAGCACCGGCAGGGGAACTGAAGCTTTCTTT
CDR3aa: CASSTGRGTEAFF

d_gene: NA
len: 17
abundance: NA
v_gene: TRBV7-9
j_gene: TRBJ1-4
CDR3nt: TGTGCCAGCAGCTTAGTCCAGGGTACCGGGTCCCGCGAAAAACTGTTTTTT
CDR3aa: CASSLVQGTGSREKLFF

d_gene: NA
len: 13
abundance: NA
v_gene: TRBV19
j_gene: TRBJ1-5
CDR3nt: TGTGCCAGTACCCTGCCGGGTCCGCAGCCCCAGCATTTT
CDR3aa: CASTLPGPQPQHF

d_gene: NA
len: 13
abundance: NA
v_gene: TRBV12-3/TRBV12-4
j_gene: TRBJ2-5
CDR3nt: TGTGCCAGCAGGCTACAGGAGCAAGAGACCCAGTACTTC
CDR3aa: CASRLQEQETQYF

d_gene: TRBD2
len: 15
abundance: NA
v_gene: TRBV28
j_gene: TRBJ2-5
CDR3nt: TGTGCCAGCAGTTTATTGGGCGGGAGAGGAGAGACCCAGTACTTC
CDR3aa: CASSLLGGRGETQYF